What follows are 17 T cell receptor beta chains derived from one specimen sequenced in a study of tumor and adjacent non-tumor tissue in lung cancer. The library came from three nested PCR rounds adapted from ARM-PCR protocols. A single record per CDR3 protein comes from TCRdb applying MiXCR to the multiplex PCR reads. The sample lists over 40,000 distinct CDR3 sequences, roughly 60% occurring once. The template was RNA from unsorted bulk tissue. Distant lung tissue was collected more than 3 cm away from the tumor edge. The specimen sequenced was distant non-tumor lung tissue. These receptors originate from a middle-aged woman with non-small cell lung cancer.

Remarks on this clonotype: The CDR3 ends on some other residue instead of the conserved phenylalanine or tryptophan, so this is likely a read error. J is TRBJ1-2 and V is TRBV29-1; tentative D call: TRBD1 (5 bases). Germline V gene lookup returns CDR1 SQVTM and CDR2 ANQGSEA. The CDR3 runs 12 residues. Trimming took off 5 bases at V and 7 bases at J, with 14 bases between the two ends. The CDR3 DNA reads TGCAGCGTTTTTTTAGGGGACGGTGGCTACACCTCC. The encoded protein is CSVFLGDGGYTS.

This clonotype was detected many times. V and J are TRBV5-4 and TRBJ2-1; the D gene could be TRBD1 or TRBD2 (5 bases each). Germline CDR1 is SGHNT and CDR2 is YYREEE (reference sequence). The CDR3 loop spans 12 amino acids. V shed 6 bases and J shed 10 bases, with 14 bases lying between them. CDR3: CASTYTGQEQFF. The CDR3 DNA is TGTGCCAGCACCTACACGGGGCAGGAGCAGTTCTTC.

The rearrangement links TRBV20-1 to TRBJ2-3; perhaps TRBD2 as D (6 bases). Trimming took 4 bases from V and 0 from J, leaving 14 bases between them. This CDR3 region has 15 residues. CDR1 and CDR2 (germline): DFQATT, SNEGSKA (reference sequence). This chain's CDR3 is CSANALAYSTDTQYF. The CDR3 DNA reads TGCAGTGCTAATGCCCTAGCGTATAGCACAGATACGCAGTATTTT.

This clonotype was recorded only once. The junction differs from germline at one of its ends, possibly a read error. The chain combines TRBV29-1 with TRBJ2-1; D gene ambiguous. The CDR3 runs to 13 residues. Germline assignment: CDR1 SQVTM and CDR2 ANQGSEA. The CDR3 region is CSVKQILHNEQLF. The DNA of the CDR3 is TGCAGCGTAAAGCAGATACTTCACAATGAGCAGCTCTTC.

This clonotype was seen just once. This may be a read error, as it is one base from a much larger clone. The chain is built from TRBV7-9 and TRBJ2-3; TRBD2 matches 11 bases. The CDR3 contains 16 residues. Germline CDR1 and CDR2: SEHNR and FQNEAQ (reference sequence). The DNA of the CDR3 is TGTGCCGGCAGCTCCCCTAGCGGGGGGACCACAGATACGCAGTATTTT. Its translation is CAGSSPSGGTTDTQYF. The full variable domain, rest sourced from reference TRBV7-9 and TRBJ2-3, is DTGVSQNPRHKITKRGQNVTFRCDPISEHNRLYWYRQTLGQGPEFLTYFQNEAQLEKSRLLSDRFSAERPKGSFSTLEIQRTEQGDSAMYLCAGSSPSGGTTDTQYFGPGTRLTVL.

The rearrangement uses TRBV20-1 and TRBJ1-4; perhaps TRBD1 as D (6 bases). The length of the CDR3 is 14 residues. Per the germline V gene, CDR1 is DFQATT and CDR2 is SNEGSKA (reference sequence). Deletions cut 2 bases from V and 7 bases from J, with 14 bases between. CDR3 amino acids: CSARIRGGGEKLFF. CDR3 coding DNA: TGCAGTGCTAGAATCAGGGGCGGTGGTGAAAAACTGTTTTTT.

The chain has TRBV19 and TRBJ2-7, with no clear D. The CDR3 loop spans 15 amino acids. The V gene's germline CDR1 is LNHDA and CDR2 SQIVND (reference sequence). Trimming shortened V by 7 bases and J by 3 bases, and 19 bases separated the two germline ends. The CDR3 sequence: CASTPGPTAIYEQYF. DNA of the CDR3: TGTGCCAGTACCCCAGGACCGACGGCCATCTACGAGCAGTACTTC.

The chain combines TRBV12-3 or TRBV12-4 with TRBJ2-2; D is undetermined. CDR3 length equals 13 residues. The V gene lost 10 bases and the J gene lost 4 bases, with 13 bases spanning the gap. The CDR3 here is CATSLQSTGELFF. The CDR3 DNA follows: TGTGCCACCAGCCTCCAGAGCACCGGGGAGCTGTTTTTT.

V and J are TRBV20-1 and TRBJ2-5; D call uncertain. Germline assignment: CDR1 DFQATT and CDR2 SNEGSKA (reference sequence). This CDR3 has 12 residues. Trimming pared 5 bases from V and 3 bases from J, leaving 10 bases between. The CDR3 reads CSADDVKETQYF. In nucleotides, the CDR3 is TGCAGTGCTGATGACGTGAAAGAGACCCAGTACTTC.

The V call is TRBV30, the J call TRBJ2-1, with D hard to call. Germline V CDR1 and CDR2: GTSNPN, SVGIG (reference sequence). Trimming took 2 bases from V and 5 from J, leaving 13 bases between them. CDR3 length: 14 amino acids. The CDR3 region is CAWSLLVEHNEQFF. DNA for the CDR3: TGTGCCTGGAGTCTGCTAGTGGAGCACAATGAGCAGTTCTTC.

This rearrangement joins TRBV5-4 to TRBJ2-2, with D possibly being TRBD2 (6 bases). Trimming took 1 base from V and 9 from J, leaving 16 bases between them. This CDR3 contains 15 residues. Looked up from germline, CDR1 is SGHNT and CDR2 is YYREEE (reference sequence). CDR3 sequence: CASSLSGGNSWELFF. For the CDR3, the DNA is TGTGCCAGCAGCTTGAGTGGGGGGAACTCCTGGGAGCTGTTTTTT.

This clonotype occurred many times. The gene calls are TRBV28 and TRBJ2-7; 10 bases agree with TRBD2. This CDR3 has 17 amino acids. Germline lookup yields CDR1 MDHEN and CDR2 SYDVKM. V trimming: 2 bases; J trimming: 2 bases; junction bases outside the gene matches: 9. DNA of the CDR3: TGTGCCAGCAGTTTAATCCAACTAGCGGGGACGGCCTACGAGCAGTACTTC. This encodes CASSLIQLAGTAYEQYF.

To note about this clonotype: One end of the junction varies from germline; a read error may be responsible. The chain joins TRBV6-6 to TRBJ2-5; 7 nucleotides match TRBD1. CDR1 is MNHNY, CDR2 SVGAGI, per germline (reference sequence). This CDR3 is built from 19 residues. CDR3 region: CASNYGRLRQGVLEETQYF. The DNA of the CDR3 is TGTGCCAGCAATTACGGCAGACTAAGGCAGGGGGTTTTGGAAGAGACCCAGTACTTC.

In regard to this clonotype: The conserved final phenylalanine or tryptophan is absent from the CDR3, which likely points to a read error. V usage is TRBV13 and J usage is TRBJ1-4; tentatively, D is TRBD1 (6 bases). CDR3 length: 14 amino acids. Germline CDR1 PRHDT, CDR2 FYEKMQ (reference sequence). The CDR3 sequence: CANSFRRGNEKLFY. CDR3 nucleotide sequence: TGTGCCAACAGCTTCAGGAGGGGGAATGAAAAACTGTTTTAT.

Notes on this clonotype: This is likely a read error, given that the CDR3 carries no conserved phenylalanine or tryptophan at its end. The chain couples TRBV11-2 to TRBJ2-5; D remains unclear. Germline lookup yields CDR1 SGHAT and CDR2 FQNNGV. This CDR3 comprises 15 residues. DNA for the CDR3: TGTGCCTGCAGCTCATCAAACGGCAAGGAAGAGACCCAGTACTCC. Translating gives CACSSSNGKEETQYS.

Notes on this clonotype: It is likely a read error, because the conserved phenylalanine at the end of the CDR3 is missing. The rearrangement uses TRBV12-3 or TRBV12-4 and TRBJ2-5, with unresolved D. Deletions cut 3 bases from V and 5 bases from J, with 7 bases between. The CDR3 runs 12 residues. CDR3: CASSLTVETQYL. Here the CDR3 DNA reads TGTGCCAGCAGTTTGACGGTGGAGACCCAGTACCTC.

About this clonotype itself: At one end, the junction sequence differs from germline, possibly due to a read error. The CDR3 region has the DNA TGTGCTAGCACTCTGACAGGGAGGGGGACTGATGCTTTCTTT. Its protein product is CASTLTGRGTDAFF. The gene calls are TRBV6-6 and TRBJ1-1; 7 bases are a match to TRBD1. The germline V gene encodes CDR1 MNHNY and CDR2 SVGAGI (reference sequence). This CDR3 region has 14 residues.